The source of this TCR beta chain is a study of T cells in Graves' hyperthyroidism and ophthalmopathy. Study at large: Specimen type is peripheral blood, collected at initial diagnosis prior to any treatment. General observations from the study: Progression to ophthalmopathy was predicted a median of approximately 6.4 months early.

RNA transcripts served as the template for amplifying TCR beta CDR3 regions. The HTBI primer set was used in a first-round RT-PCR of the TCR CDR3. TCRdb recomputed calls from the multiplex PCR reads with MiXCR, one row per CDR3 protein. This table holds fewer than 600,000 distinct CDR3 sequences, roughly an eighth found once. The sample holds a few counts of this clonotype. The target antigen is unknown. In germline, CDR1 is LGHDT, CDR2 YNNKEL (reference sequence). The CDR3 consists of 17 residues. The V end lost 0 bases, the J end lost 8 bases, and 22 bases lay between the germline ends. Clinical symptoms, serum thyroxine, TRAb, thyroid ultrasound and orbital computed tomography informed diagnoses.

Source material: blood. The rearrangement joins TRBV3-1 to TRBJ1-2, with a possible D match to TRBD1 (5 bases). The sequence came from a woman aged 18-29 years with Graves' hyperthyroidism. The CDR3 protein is CASSQEEGWEAIGGYTF. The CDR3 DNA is TGTGCCAGCAGCCAAGAGGAGGGGTGGGAGGCAATCGGGGGCTACACCTTC.